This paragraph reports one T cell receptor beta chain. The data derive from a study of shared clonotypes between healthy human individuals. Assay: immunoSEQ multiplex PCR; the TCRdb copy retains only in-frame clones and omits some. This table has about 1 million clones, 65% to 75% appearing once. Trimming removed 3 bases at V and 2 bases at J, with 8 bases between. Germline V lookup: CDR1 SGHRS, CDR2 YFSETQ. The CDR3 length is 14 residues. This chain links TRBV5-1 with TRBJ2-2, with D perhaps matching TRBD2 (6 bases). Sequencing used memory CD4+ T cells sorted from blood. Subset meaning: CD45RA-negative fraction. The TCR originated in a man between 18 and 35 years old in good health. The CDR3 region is CASSWDSNTGELFF. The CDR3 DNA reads TGCGCCAGCAGCTGGGACTCTAACACCGGGGAGCTGTTTTTT.